Each of the 27 T cell receptor beta chains below was sequenced from the same sample in a study of blood T cell repertoires in COVID-19. TCRdb keeps only in-frame clones here, not all; method: immunoSEQ multiplex PCR. The sample gives about 150,000 clones, about 90% of which show up once; 0.5% to 0.6% is in the top ten. The sequenced material came from peripheral blood. The receptor source for this set is a man in his fifties or sixties with acute or convalescent COVID-19.

The chain has TRBV7-8 and TRBJ2-7, with TRBD1 as a possible D gene (5 bases). The CDR3 runs 13 residues. Germline CDR1 reads SGHVS; CDR2 reads FQNEAQ. Trimming removed 5 bases at V and 5 bases at J, with 13 bases between. This CDR3 is CASSPQGGNEQYV. The DNA of the CDR3 is TGTGCCAGCAGCCCCCAGGGTGGGAACGAGCAGTACGTC.

This rearrangement joins TRBV27 to TRBJ2-7; 10 bases agree with TRBD2. With 5 bases clipped from V and 2 bases from J, the junction kept 6 bases outside the gene matches. The CDR3 loop spans 15 amino acids. CDR1 is MNHEY and CDR2 is SMNVEV in the germline V gene (reference sequence). The CDR3 protein is CASSNLAGVTYEQYF. The CDR3 region has the DNA TGTGCCAGCAGTAACCTAGCGGGAGTAACCTACGAGCAGTACTTC.

The chain links TRBV6-6 to TRBJ1-2, with D possibly TRBD1 on 5 matching bases. The CDR3 consists of 14 residues. Trimming took off 6 bases at V and 0 bases at J, with 11 bases between the two ends. Germline V gene sequence: CDR1 MNHNY, CDR2 SVGAGI (reference sequence). The CDR3 bases are TGTGCCAGCAGCCATGACAGTTCTAACTATGGCTACACCTTC. The encoded protein is CASSHDSSNYGYTF.

This sequence joins TRBV27 and TRBJ1-1, with TRBD1 matching 12 bases. Unmatched junction bases numbered 6, after V lost 5 bases and J lost 5 bases. Germline V CDR1 and CDR2: MNHEY, SMNVEV (reference sequence). The CDR3 has 15 amino acids. As DNA, the CDR3 is TGTGCCAGCAGTCAAGGGACAGGGGGCGTTACTGAAGCTTTCTTT. Protein: CASSQGTGGVTEAFF.

The J gene is TRBJ1-2, the V gene TRBV5-4, with a weak D call TRBD1 (6 bases). V was trimmed by 0 bases and J by 6 bases, leaving 9 bases between them. The CDR3 extends over 13 amino acids. Germline V gene lookup returns CDR1 SGHNT and CDR2 YYREEE (reference sequence). This chain's CDR3 is CASSLAGGDGYTF. The DNA of the CDR3 is TGTGCCAGCAGCTTGGCTGGGGGCGATGGCTACACCTTC.

The V and J genes are TRBV5-1 and TRBJ2-7; TRBD2 agrees at 8 bases. Germline values: CDR1 SGHRS, CDR2 YFSETQ. The CDR3 spans 13 residues. Germline trimming cut 2 bases from V and 5 bases from J; bases unmatched to any gene: 3. CDR3 sequence: CASSFTGGDEQYV. As DNA, the CDR3 is TGCGCCAGCAGCTTTACCGGGGGGGACGAGCAGTACGTC.

The genes are TRBV29-1 and TRBJ1-6; D gene ambiguous. The CDR3 is 24 residues long. The germline V gene has CDR1 SQVTM and CDR2 ANQGSEA. The V gene lost 0 bases and the J gene lost 9 bases, with 42 bases spanning the gap. The CDR3 protein is CSVEDIPEPVKFTQLGQGTSPLHF. The CDR3 DNA reads TGCAGCGTTGAAGATATCCCCGAACCCGTTAAGTTCACCCAACTGGGCCAAGGAACTTCACCCCTCCACTTT.

V gene TRBV27 combines with J gene TRBJ1-1; a possible D gene is TRBD1 (6 bases). CDR1 and CDR2 (germline): MNHEY, SMNVEV (reference sequence). The V gene lost 5 bases and the J gene lost 3 bases, with 16 bases spanning the gap. The CDR3 consists of 15 residues. As DNA, the CDR3 is TGTGCCAGCAGTCGTGGGACACCCCGCTACACTGAAGCTTTCTTT. It specifies CASSRGTPRYTEAFF.

This clone was detected once. Germline and junction disagree at one end, which may indicate a read error. CDR3: CASSLWGGSLF. The CDR3 nucleotides read TGTGCCAGCAGTTTGTGGGGCGGGAGCCTCTTC. This chain connects TRBV28 to TRBJ1-2; TRBD1 is a possible D gene (5 bases). The CDR3 is 11 residues long. CDR1 and CDR2 from the germline V gene are MDHEN and SYDVKM.

This sequence joins TRBV7-9 and TRBJ1-2, with TRBD1 matching 11 bases. The CDR3 has 17 amino acids. Trimming took 4 bases from V and 5 from J; bases not matched to a gene: 12. Germline CDR1 SEHNR, CDR2 FQNEAQ (reference sequence). The CDR3 region is CASSSGTGGSGLYGYTF. CDR3 in DNA: TGTGCCAGCAGCTCAGGGACAGGGGGTTCCGGTCTTTATGGCTACACCTTC. The variable domain in full, with the rest retrieved from reference TRBV7-9 and TRBJ1-2, is DTGVSQNPRHKITKRGQNVTFRCDPISEHNRLYWYRQTLGQGPEFLTYFQNEAQLEKSRLLSDRFSAERPKGSFSTLEIQRTEQGDSAMYLCASSSGTGGSGLYGYTFGSGTRLTVV.

The rearrangement joins TRBV3-1 (or the pseudogene TRBV3-2) to TRBJ2-2, with D possibly TRBD1 on 6 matching bases. V lost 6 bases to trimming and J lost 4 bases, with 12 bases between them. The CDR3 spans 14 residues. Germline V gene sequence: CDR1 LGHDT, CDR2 YNNKEL (reference sequence). As DNA, the CDR3 is TGTGCCAGCAGACAGGGTTCGAGCACCGGGGAGCTGTTTTTT. This encodes CASRQGSSTGELFF.

V usage is TRBV5-1 and J usage is TRBJ2-1; 14 nucleotides agree with TRBD2. Germline V gene lookup returns CDR1 SGHRS and CDR2 YFSETQ. With V trimmed by 5 bases and J by 8 bases, 15 bases remained unmatched. The CDR3 is made up of 18 amino acids. CDR3 protein: CASRRTSGRFVEVDEQFF. The CDR3 coding sequence is TGCGCCAGCAGGAGGACTAGCGGGAGGTTCGTCGAGGTCGATGAGCAGTTCTTC.

This chain links TRBV6-1 with TRBJ1-1; 7 nucleotides agree with TRBD1. The CDR3 is made up of 15 amino acids. Germline V gene data show CDR1 as MNHNS and CDR2 as SASEGT. Trimming took 2 bases from V and 1 from J; bases not matched to a gene: 4. The CDR3 protein is CASSELGQPNTEAFF. As DNA, the CDR3 is TGTGCCAGCAGTGAACTGGGACAGCCGAACACTGAAGCTTTCTTT.

The chain couples TRBV19 to TRBJ1-1; D might be TRBD1 (6 bases). Germline CDR1 and CDR2: LNHDA and SQIVND (reference sequence). V gave up 5 bases and J gave up 6 bases, with 10 bases separating them. The CDR3 loop spans 12 amino acids. CDR3 nucleotide sequence: TGTGCCAGTAGTCCCCGGACAGCTGAAGCTTTCTTT. Protein sequence: CASSPRTAEAFF. Complete variable domain (other parts from reference TRBV19 and TRBJ1-1): DGGITQSPKYLFRKEGQNVTLSCEQNLNHDAMYWYRQDPGQGLRLIYYSQIVNDFQKGDIAEGYSVSREKKESFPLTVTSAQKNPTAFYLCASSPRTAEAFFGQGTRLTVV.

The genes are TRBV6-2 or TRBV6-3 and TRBJ1-1, with 7 bases that match TRBD1. The germline V gene encodes CDR1 MNHEY and CDR2 SVGEGT. The CDR3 runs to 16 residues. The ends lost 2 bases at V and 0 bases at J; junction bases unmatched: 6. CDR3 nucleotides: TGTGCCAGCAGTTACCCCTTGGGACAGATGAACACTGAAGCTTTCTTT. It specifies CASSYPLGQMNTEAFF.

This chain uses TRBV30 with TRBJ1-5; D may be TRBD1 (5 bases). V lost 5 bases and J lost 2, with 16 bases in between. Germline assignment: CDR1 GTSNPN and CDR2 SVGIG (reference sequence). This CDR3 is 15 amino acids long. CDR3 region: CAWEPGLSRNQPQHF. As DNA, the CDR3 is TGTGCCTGGGAACCGGGACTTTCTCGCAATCAGCCCCAGCATTTT.

J is TRBJ1-5 and V is TRBV5-1; 8 bases agree with TRBD1. Trimming took 4 bases from V and 5 from J; bases not matched to a gene: 2. This CDR3 is built from 13 residues. Germline V gene lookup returns CDR1 SGHRS and CDR2 YFSETQ. DNA for the CDR3: TGCGCCAGCAGCGAGACAGGGGATCAGCCCCAGCATTTT. Translation: CASSETGDQPQHF.

The J gene is TRBJ2-1, the V gene TRBV7-6; D is possibly TRBD2 (6 bases). V gave up 4 bases and J gave up 6 bases, with 16 bases separating them. This CDR3 has 15 residues. Germline CDR1 and CDR2: SGHVS and FNYEAQ. The CDR3 region is CASSSIGDFLNEQFF. The DNA of the CDR3 is TGTGCCAGCAGCTCGATAGGGGACTTCCTCAATGAGCAGTTCTTC.

This clone was seen just once. The V gene is TRBV19, the J gene TRBJ2-3; no reliable D call. This CDR3 region has 13 residues. The germline V and J ends were trimmed by 6 bases and 5 bases, with 12 bases remaining between them. Per germline, CDR1 LNHDA and CDR2 SQIVND (reference sequence). The DNA of the CDR3 is TGTGCCAGTAGGAGTTTTGGTCGAGATACGCAGTATTTT. Protein sequence: CASRSFGRDTQYF.

V gene TRBV6-5 combines with J gene TRBJ1-4, with 7 bases aligning to TRBD1. Germline values: CDR1 MNHEY, CDR2 SVGAGI. Unmatched junction bases numbered 4, after V lost 4 bases and J lost 5 bases. The CDR3 loop spans 14 amino acids. The CDR3 sequence is CASSWDSQNEKLFF. In DNA form, the CDR3 reads TGTGCCAGCAGTTGGGACAGCCAAAATGAAAAACTGTTTTTT.

V gene TRBV12-3 or TRBV12-4 combines with J gene TRBJ1-6, with a weak D call TRBD1 (5 bases). The V gene lost 2 bases and the J gene lost 7 bases, with 6 bases spanning the gap. This CDR3 is built from 13 residues. The CDR3 here is CASSLRQNSPLHF. The CDR3 coding sequence is TGTGCCAGCAGTTTAAGACAGAATTCACCCCTCCACTTT.

This clone was recorded once. The CDR3 reads CATSDLGSGGAYNEQFF. In DNA form, the CDR3 reads TGTGCCACCAGTGATTTGGGGAGCGGCGGGGCCTACAATGAGCAGTTCTTC. V usage is TRBV24-1 and J usage is TRBJ2-1; perhaps TRBD2 as D (6 bases). V gave up 0 bases and J gave up 2 bases, with 13 bases separating them. The CDR3 has 17 amino acids. From germline, CDR1 is KGHDR and CDR2 SFDVKD.

The chain has TRBV6-6 and TRBJ1-1; possibly TRBD1 for D (6 bases). This CDR3 region has 13 residues. From germline, CDR1 is MNHNY and CDR2 SVGAGI (reference sequence). Trimming took 7 bases from V and 7 from J, leaving 16 bases between them. The CDR3 region is CASTYHQGYEAFF. The CDR3 region has the DNA TGTGCCAGCACCTATCATCAGGGGTATGAAGCTTTCTTT.

This chain connects TRBV7-9 to TRBJ1-1; D call uncertain. Germline CDR1 reads SEHNR; CDR2 reads FQNEAQ (reference sequence). The CDR3 contains 12 residues. V lost 1 base and J lost 8, with 8 bases in between. CDR3 residues: CASSLGGGEAFF. In DNA, the CDR3 is TGTGCCAGCAGCTTAGGCGGCGGCGAAGCTTTCTTT.

Only one count was recorded for this clone. This rearrangement joins TRBV7-3 to TRBJ2-5, with D unresolved. The V and J ends lost 1 base and 5 bases respectively, with 5 bases between them. Germline V gene data show CDR1 as SGHTA and CDR2 as FQGTGA. This CDR3 comprises 12 residues. The CDR3: CASSLNGETQYF. Written as DNA, the CDR3 is TGTGCCAGCAGCTTAAACGGGGAGACCCAGTACTTC.

The V and J genes are TRBV7-2 and TRBJ1-3, with 9 bases that match TRBD1. This CDR3 has 17 residues. In germline, CDR1 is SGHTA, CDR2 FQGNSA. With 2 bases clipped from V and 5 bases from J, the junction kept 10 bases outside the gene matches. CDR3 loop: CASSLLTSGTGRNTIYF. The CDR3 nucleotides read TGTGCCAGCAGCTTACTAACTTCCGGGACAGGGCGAAACACCATATATTTT. The entire variable domain, with the rest obtained from reference TRBV7-2 and TRBJ1-3, is as follows: GAGVSQSPSNKVTEKGKDVELRCDPISGHTALYWYRQSLGQGLEFLIYFQGNSAPDKSGLPSDRFSAERTGGSVSTLTIQRTQQEDSAVYLCASSLLTSGTGRNTIYFGEGSWLTVV.

This clone appeared once. V is TRBV2 and J is TRBJ1-3; D is unresolved. Germline CDR1 is SNHLY and CDR2 is FYNNEI. V lost 4 bases and J lost 4, with 11 bases in between. The CDR3 has 14 amino acids. The CDR3 here is CASSATEAGNTIYF. For the CDR3, the DNA is TGTGCCAGCAGTGCCACCGAAGCAGGAAACACCATATATTTT.